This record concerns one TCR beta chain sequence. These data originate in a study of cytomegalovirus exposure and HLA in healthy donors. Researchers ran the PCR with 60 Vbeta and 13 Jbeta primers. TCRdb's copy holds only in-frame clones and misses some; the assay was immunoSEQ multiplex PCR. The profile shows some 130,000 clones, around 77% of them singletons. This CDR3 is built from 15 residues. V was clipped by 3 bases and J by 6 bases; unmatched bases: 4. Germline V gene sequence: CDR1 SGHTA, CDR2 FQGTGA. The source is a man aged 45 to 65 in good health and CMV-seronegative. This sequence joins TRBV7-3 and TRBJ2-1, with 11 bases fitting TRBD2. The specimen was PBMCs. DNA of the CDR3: TGTGCCAGCAGCTTGACTAGCGGGACGGGCAATGAGCAGTTCTTC. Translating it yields CASSLTSGTGNEQFF. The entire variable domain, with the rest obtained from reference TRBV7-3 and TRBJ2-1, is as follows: GAGVSQTPSNKVTEKGKYVELRCDPISGHTALYWYRQSLGQGPEFLIYFQGTGAADDSGLPNDRFFAVRPEGSVSTLKIQRTERGDSAVYLCASSLTSGTGNEQFFGPGTRLTVL.